This TCR beta chain was identified during a study of glioma-infiltrating T cells after dendritic cell vaccination. Noted time point: after dendritic cell vaccination, including at tumor progression/relapse. Selection required adequate fresh-frozen tumor tissue plus more than two years' survival data. The germline V gene has CDR1 MNHEY and CDR2 SVGAGI. V was shortened by 6 bases and J by 4 bases, with 12 bases between the two germline ends. The CDR3 contains 13 residues. Regarding this clone: Its specificity is unknown.

The PCR used 60 V beta and 13 J beta primers. Profiling relied on immunoSEQ multiplex PCR, and the TCRdb table lists in-frame clones only, not all of them. This table has over 75,000 clones, 75% to 90% appearing once. Overall study findings and caveats: Higher TCR clonality did not directly relate to longer survival. Estimated pretreatment TIL content predicted outcome after dendritic cell vaccination.

The material sequenced was blood, taken after dendritic cell vaccination. The TCR was taken from a human donor with glioblastoma. The chain is built from TRBV6-5 and TRBJ1-2; a possible D gene is TRBD1 (6 bases). The CDR3 coding sequence is TGTGCCAGCAGCATCAGGGGTGGCTATGGCTACACCTTC. Encoded protein: CASSIRGGYGYTF.